This T cell receptor beta chain was sequenced in a study of cytomegalovirus exposure and HLA in healthy donors. Study results and limitations: According to the study, 160 or so TCR beta chains were cytomegalovirus-associated.

For this clone: Its antigen remains unidentified.

CDR1 is SGHRS and CDR2 is YFSETQ in the germline V gene. Trimming took 4 bases from V and 0 from J, leaving 15 bases between them. The CDR3 is made up of 16 amino acids. PCR used 60 Vbeta primers and 13 Jbeta primers. The repertoire was sequenced with immunoSEQ multiplex PCR; TCRdb's copy has only in-frame clones and lacks some. The table lists 120,000 or so clones, approximately 67% of them singletons, with about 1.5% in the top ten. Sequenced material: PBMCs. The V and J genes are TRBV5-1 and TRBJ2-3; D remains ambiguous. This clonotype originated in a man aged 18 to 30 in good health and CMV-seronegative. In nucleotides, the CDR3 is TGCGCCAGCAGCCTGGAAGCAACCCCTAGCACAGATACGCAGTATTTT. It encodes CASSLEATPSTDTQYF.